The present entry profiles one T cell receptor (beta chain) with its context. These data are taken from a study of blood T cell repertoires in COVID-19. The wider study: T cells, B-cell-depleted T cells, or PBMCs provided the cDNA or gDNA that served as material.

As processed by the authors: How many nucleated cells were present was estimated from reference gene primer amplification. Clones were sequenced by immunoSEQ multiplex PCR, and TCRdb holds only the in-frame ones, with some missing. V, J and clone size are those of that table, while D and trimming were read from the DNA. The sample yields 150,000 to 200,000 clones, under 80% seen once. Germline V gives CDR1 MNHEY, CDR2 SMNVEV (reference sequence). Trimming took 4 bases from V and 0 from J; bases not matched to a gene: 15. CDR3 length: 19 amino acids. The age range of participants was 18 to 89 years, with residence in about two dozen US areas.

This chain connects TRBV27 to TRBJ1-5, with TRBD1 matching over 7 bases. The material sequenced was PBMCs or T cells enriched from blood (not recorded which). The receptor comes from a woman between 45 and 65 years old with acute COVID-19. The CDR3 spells CASSSPGYLGQHSNQPQHF. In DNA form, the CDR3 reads TGTGCCAGCAGTTCACCGGGATATCTGGGACAGCATAGCAATCAGCCCCAGCATTTT.